This TCR beta chain was identified during a study of blood T cell repertoires in COVID-19. Across the study: Samples of COVID-19 (acute and convalescent) were obtained from the United States, Italy and Spain. T cells, B-cell-depleted T cells, or PBMCs supplied cDNA or gDNA.

Authors' data handling: How many nucleated cells were present was estimated from reference gene primer amplification. The assay was immunoSEQ multiplex PCR, and TCRdb's table has in-frame clones only and misses some. D and trimming were read from the DNA, whereas the V and J calls and clone size are those reported in that table. Among about 190,000 clones listed, about 85% were seen once. This CDR3 has 13 amino acids. Germline V gene data show CDR1 as SQVTM and CDR2 as ANQGSEA. Trimming left V 4 bases short and J 2 bases short, with 12 bases between. The source is a man aged 25 to 45 with acute or convalescent COVID-19. The V gene is TRBV29-1, the J gene TRBJ2-7, with D possibly TRBD1 on 6 matching bases. Material for sequencing was peripheral blood. CDR3 in amino acids: CSVVQGNPYEQYF. The DNA for the CDR3 is TGCAGCGTTGTCCAGGGGAACCCCTACGAGCAGTACTTC.